A single T cell receptor beta chain is shown here with its context. Its antigen is still unknown. This entry comes from a study of tumour-infiltrating T cells in Burkitt lymphoma. CDR1 and CDR2 (germline): SQVTM, ANQGSEA. The CDR3 sequence is 18 residues long. Trimming at V came to 2 bases and at J to 4 bases, leaving 16 bases not matched to a gene. Findings and caveats of the study: Many Burkitt lymphoma patients shared several public clonotypes.

Libraries were prepared by immunoSEQ multiplex PCR; TCRdb keeps only in-frame clonotypes and omits some of them. The sample shows 45,000 to 60,000 clones, around 30% of them seen only once. The TCR originated in a human donor with Burkitt lymphoma. The chain is built from TRBV29-1 and TRBJ2-3; 9 nucleotides match TRBD2. Sequencing was carried out using tumor tissue. The CDR3 sequence is CSVERLAGPSRGADTQYF. CDR3 in DNA: TGCAGCGTTGAAAGGCTAGCGGGGCCCTCAAGGGGCGCAGATACGCAGTATTTT.